This T cell receptor beta chain is drawn from a study of OX40 agonist ivuxolimab in advanced cancers. Study-level results: Specificity for antigen went undetermined in the expanded peripheral T cells.

Profiling relied on immunoSEQ multiplex PCR, and the TCRdb table lists in-frame clones only, not all of them. In the table there are around 80,000 clones, under 90% of which are singletons. Looked up from germline, CDR1 is SGHAT and CDR2 is FQDESV (reference sequence). The CDR3 covers 15 residues. The V end lost 7 bases, the J end lost 8 bases, and 21 bases lay between the germline ends. Notes on this clone: The target antigen is unknown.

The sample here was CD4+ or CD8+ T cells sorted from blood, taken in a trial of the OX40 agonist ivuxolimab. The receptor comes from an adult with an advanced solid tumor such as melanoma, head and neck, liver or kidney cancer. The gene calls are TRBV11-1 and TRBJ2-1, with D possibly called TRBD1 or TRBD2 (6 bases each). CDR3 in DNA: TGTGCCAGCACGCGAGGGGGGAGGAGAGGCGATGAGCAGTTCTTC. It specifies CASTRGGRRGDEQFF.